Included here is one TCR beta chain sequence, with context. No antigen is known for it. TCRdb keeps only in-frame clones here, not all; method: immunoSEQ multiplex PCR. The data hold approximately 89,000 clones, with roughly 84% observed a single time. The data are from a study of OX40 agonist ivuxolimab in advanced cancers. Study-wide context: Given to patients was ivuxolimab, an agonistic anti-OX40 (CD134) antibody. Ivuxolimab, which patients received intravenously every 2 weeks, was dosed at 0.01 to 10 mg/kg. The dose-escalation cohort was around 83% male, with a mean age of around 60 years, ranging roughly 20 to 90. General observations from the study: Expanded clones were, on average, more numerous in CD8+ T cells than in CD4+.

Per germline, CDR1 WSHSY and CDR2 SAAADI. Between the trimmed V and J ends, which lost 8 bases and 7 bases, there was a span of 12 bases. The CDR3 loop spans 13 amino acids. Specimen: CD4+ or CD8+ T cells sorted from blood, collected in a trial of the OX40 agonist ivuxolimab. The TCR comes from an adult with an advanced solid tumor such as melanoma, head and neck, liver or kidney cancer. The chain couples TRBV10-2 to TRBJ1-6; possibly TRBD1 for D (5 bases). The CDR3 loop is CASLPGANSPLHF. The CDR3 coding sequence is TGCGCCAGCCTGCCTGGGGCGAATTCACCCCTCCACTTT.